The entry that follows covers one T cell receptor beta chain sequence. The antigen this receptor binds is unknown. The sample holds no much larger clone one base away, and base qualities are not on file. TCR CDR3 regions were amplified from genomic DNA by multiplex PCR using the deep immunoSEQ assay. Extracted genomic DNA from each cell subset was spread evenly across all wells of several immunoSEQ 96-well plates, with each plate serving as a replicate. Each replicate PCR for sorted subsets received roughly 200 ng genomic DNA, equal to roughly 30,000 T cell genomes. Purified libraries were quantified with a Qubit 3.0 fluorometer, sized on a Bioanalyzer 2100, and re-quantified with the KAPA Library Quantification kit. Every immunoSEQ 96-well plate was sequenced on a separate single-read 150-cycle Illumina NextSeq 550 flow cell. Processing in the source paper ran as follows. Because only junctional sequences without quality scores were contained in the immunoSEQ output, filtering matching that applied to full-length reads could not be performed. To assign V/J genes and CDR3, sequences were annotated against IMGT germline references using PyIR, a Python wrapper for IgBLAST v1.9. Reads were removed for weak V/J assignments (E-value above 1e-6), missing CDR3, stop codons, out-of-frame junctions, or ambiguous translated residues. A V3J clonotype was defined by an identical inferred V gene, J gene, and CDR3 amino acid sequence. To compute the percentage overlap between repertoires, the number of shared unique clonotypes was divided by the size of the smaller repertoire. Three approaches were used to assess repertoire richness: RTK rarefaction, the Chao1 estimator, and Recon v2.1 estimates of unobserved clonotypes. For all TCRbeta clonotypes obtained by the gDNA method from a few donors, generation probabilities were computed with OLGA. The source is immuneACCESS, and TCRdb retained only in-frame sequences with V and J called. Part of the clones is not carried over; for the studies checked, unresolved V genes explain less than half of this, and the remainder is unexplained. D and trimming come from the DNA, and the V and J calls and clone size come from that table. This sample has around 550,000 clones in its table, and roughly 96% of those were observed once. Jointly, the top ten make up over 0.1% of the sample.

Trimming takes 0 bases from V and 4 bases from J, and the germline ends sit 6 bases apart. CDR1 GTSNPN and CDR2 SVGIG were looked up in the germline V gene (reference sequence). The CDR3 contains 12 residues, cysteine and phenylalanine counted. The retained sequence is limited to the CDR3, 36 bases, with the frame set at the first base. The data are from a study of shared clonotypes between healthy human individuals (dated by TCRdb to about 2020). Background for the entire study: The cohort comprised two women and a few men aged 18 to 49 years. Per donor, three plates each were used for CD4 naive and CD4 memory, two for CD8 naive, and one for CD8 memory. To increase sequencing depth and limit assay-specific biases, TCR repertoire library preparation and sequencing were carried out by different laboratories using diverse techniques. To estimate repertoire size and how much clonotypes are shared between individuals, the study performed deep sequencing of blood TCR repertoires from a handful of healthy adults. Per donor, leukapheresis produced somewhere between about 0.8 and 9 billion PBMCs. Broad study findings and their caveats: Incomplete sequencing was indicated by rarefaction of sorted-subset datasets, despite the large sequencing depth. The genetic and exposure-history diversity represented was limited by the small number of donors. Sharing across several donors was observed for about 4.8% of naive CD4, about 4% of naive CD8, roughly 2.3% of memory CD4, and 0.4% of memory CD8 clonotypes. Only blood was sampled, and tissue TCR repertoires likely differ from those in blood. Pairwise subsampling indicated that sequencing depth was expected to affect the degree of clonotype sharing among donors. Larger estimated clonotype richness was generally found for naive subsets than for memory subsets. Compared with non-shared clonotypes, the clonotypes found in all four sorted-subset donors had higher generation probabilities.

CD8 naive samples were obtained by positive selection for CCR7 among CD45RO-negative cells, yielding a CD45RA+CCR7+ population from which TemRA cells were excluded. Healthy HIV-negative adults with no recently reported acute infections or vaccinations were included as donors. Every donor was a Caucasian adult living in Nashville, Tennessee, USA. Blood was collected by leukapheresis, and PBMCs were isolated by Ficoll-Histopaque density gradient centrifugation and then cryopreserved in liquid nitrogen vapor phase. Analytical flow cytometry was used to check the purity and quantity of each magnetically sorted T cell population. From each sorted fraction, genomic DNA was isolated and quantified by UV absorbance on a Nanodrop 2000c.

The V gene is TRBV30 and the J gene is TRBJ1-1; the D segment cannot be called with confidence. The clonotype was recovered from a woman aged 25 to 39 in good health. The sample taken for sequencing was naive CD8+ T cells sorted from blood. Per the publication, the cell subset or site label means: CD45RA+CCR7+. This receptor carries the CDR3 CAWSVQITEAFF. The DNA reads as follows: TGTGCCTGGAGTGTACAGATCACTGAAGCTTTCTTT.